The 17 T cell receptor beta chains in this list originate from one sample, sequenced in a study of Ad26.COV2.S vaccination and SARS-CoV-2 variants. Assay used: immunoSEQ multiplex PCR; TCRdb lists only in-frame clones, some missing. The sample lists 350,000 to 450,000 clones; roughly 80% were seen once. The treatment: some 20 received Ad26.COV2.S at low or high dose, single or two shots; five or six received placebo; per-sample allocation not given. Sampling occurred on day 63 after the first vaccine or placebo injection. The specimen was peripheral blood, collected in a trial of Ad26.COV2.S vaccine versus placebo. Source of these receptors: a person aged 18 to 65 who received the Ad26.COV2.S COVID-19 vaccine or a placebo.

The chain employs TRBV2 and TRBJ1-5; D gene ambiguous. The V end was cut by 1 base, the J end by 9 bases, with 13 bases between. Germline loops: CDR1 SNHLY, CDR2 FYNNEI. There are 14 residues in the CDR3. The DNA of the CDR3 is TGTGCCAGCAGTGAAGGGGGATACCAGGTGCCCCAGCATTTT. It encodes CASSEGGYQVPQHF.

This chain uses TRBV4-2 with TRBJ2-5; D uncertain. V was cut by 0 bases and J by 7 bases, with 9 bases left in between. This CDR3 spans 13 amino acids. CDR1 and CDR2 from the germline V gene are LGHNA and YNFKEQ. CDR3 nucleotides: TGTGCCAGCAGCCAAGAGCTGGTATGGACCCAGTACTTC. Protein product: CASSQELVWTQYF.

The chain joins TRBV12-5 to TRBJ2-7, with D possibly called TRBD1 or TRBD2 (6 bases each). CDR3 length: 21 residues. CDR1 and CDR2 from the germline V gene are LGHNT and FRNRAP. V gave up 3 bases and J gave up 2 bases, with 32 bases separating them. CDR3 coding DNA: TGTGCTAGTGGTTTCGAAACAAGAGGGGGACTGCTCCCTCCGAGACCCTACGAGCAGTACTTC. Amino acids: CASGFETRGGLLPPRPYEQYF.

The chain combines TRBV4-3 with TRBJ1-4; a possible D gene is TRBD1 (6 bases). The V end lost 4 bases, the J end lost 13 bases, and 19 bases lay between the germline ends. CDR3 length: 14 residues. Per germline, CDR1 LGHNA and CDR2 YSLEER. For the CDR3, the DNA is TGCGCCAGCAGCCCCGTAATAAGACAGGTGCGACTGTTTTTT. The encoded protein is CASSPVIRQVRLFF.

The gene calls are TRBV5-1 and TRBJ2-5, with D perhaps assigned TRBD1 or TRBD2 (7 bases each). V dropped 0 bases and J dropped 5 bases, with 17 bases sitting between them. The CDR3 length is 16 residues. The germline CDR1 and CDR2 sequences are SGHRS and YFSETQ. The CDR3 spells CASSLAQGGIQETQYF. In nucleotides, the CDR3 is TGCGCCAGCAGCTTGGCCCAGGGGGGGATCCAGGAGACCCAGTACTTC.

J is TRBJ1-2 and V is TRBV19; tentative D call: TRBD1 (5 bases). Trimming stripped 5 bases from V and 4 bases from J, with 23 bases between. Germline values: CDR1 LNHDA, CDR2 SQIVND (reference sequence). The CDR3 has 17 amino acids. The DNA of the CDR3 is TGTGCCAGTAGTCCCTACTCCGGGACGAGTCCATTCTATGGCTACACCTTC. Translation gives CASSPYSGTSPFYGYTF.

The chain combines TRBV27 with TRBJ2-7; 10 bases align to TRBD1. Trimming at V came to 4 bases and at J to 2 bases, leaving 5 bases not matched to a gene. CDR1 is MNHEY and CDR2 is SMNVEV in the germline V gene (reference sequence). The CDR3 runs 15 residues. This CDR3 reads CASSWGTGVTYEQYF. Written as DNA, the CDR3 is TGTGCCAGCAGTTGGGGGACAGGGGTGACCTACGAGCAGTACTTC.

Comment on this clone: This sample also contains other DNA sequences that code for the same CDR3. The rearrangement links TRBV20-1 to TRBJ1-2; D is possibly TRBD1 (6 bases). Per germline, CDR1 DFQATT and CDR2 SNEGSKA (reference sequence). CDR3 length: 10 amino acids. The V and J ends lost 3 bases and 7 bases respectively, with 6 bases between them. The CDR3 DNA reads TGCAGTGCTAGCAGGGGTGGCTACACCTTC. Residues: CSASRGGYTF.

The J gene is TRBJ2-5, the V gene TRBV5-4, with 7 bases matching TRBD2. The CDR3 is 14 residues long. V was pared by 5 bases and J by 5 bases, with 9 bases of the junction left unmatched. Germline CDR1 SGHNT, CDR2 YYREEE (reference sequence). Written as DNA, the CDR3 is TGTGCCAGCAGATCCGCGGGGGAGGGGGAGACCCAGTACTTC. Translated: CASRSAGEGETQYF.

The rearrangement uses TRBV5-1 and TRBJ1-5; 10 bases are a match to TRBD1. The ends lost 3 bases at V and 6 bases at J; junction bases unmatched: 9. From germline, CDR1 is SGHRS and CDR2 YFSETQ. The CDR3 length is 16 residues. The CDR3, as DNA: TGCGCCAGCAGCTCGGGGGGACAGGGGACGGGTCAGCCCCAGCATTTT. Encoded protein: CASSSGGQGTGQPQHF.

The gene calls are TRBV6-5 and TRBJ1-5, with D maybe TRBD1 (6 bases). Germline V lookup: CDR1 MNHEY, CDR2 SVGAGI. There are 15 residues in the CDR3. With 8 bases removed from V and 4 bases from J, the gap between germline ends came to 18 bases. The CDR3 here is CASSRAGESNQPQHF. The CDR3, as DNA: TGTGCCAGCTCACGGGCAGGGGAAAGTAATCAGCCCCAGCATTTT.

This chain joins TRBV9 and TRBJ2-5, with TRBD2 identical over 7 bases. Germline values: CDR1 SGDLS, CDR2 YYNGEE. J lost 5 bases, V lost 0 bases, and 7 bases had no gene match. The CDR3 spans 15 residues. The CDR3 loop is CASSVAGGDGETQYF. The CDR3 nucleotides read TGTGCCAGCAGCGTAGCTGGGGGGGATGGGGAGACCCAGTACTTC.

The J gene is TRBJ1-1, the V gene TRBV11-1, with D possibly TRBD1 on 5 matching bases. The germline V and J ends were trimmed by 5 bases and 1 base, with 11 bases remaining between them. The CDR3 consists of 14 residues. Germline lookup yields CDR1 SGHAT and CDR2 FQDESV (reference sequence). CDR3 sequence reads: CASSPGTGNTEAFF. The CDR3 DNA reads TGTGCCAGCAGCCCCGGGACGGGGAACACTGAAGCTTTCTTT.

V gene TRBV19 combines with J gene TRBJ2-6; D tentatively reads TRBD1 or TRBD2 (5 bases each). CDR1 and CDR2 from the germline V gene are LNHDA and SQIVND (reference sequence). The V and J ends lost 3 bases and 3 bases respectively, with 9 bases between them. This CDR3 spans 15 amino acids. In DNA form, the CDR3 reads TGTGCCAGTAGTATGGGGGTGAGTGGGGCCAACGTCCTGACTTTC. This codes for CASSMGVSGANVLTF.

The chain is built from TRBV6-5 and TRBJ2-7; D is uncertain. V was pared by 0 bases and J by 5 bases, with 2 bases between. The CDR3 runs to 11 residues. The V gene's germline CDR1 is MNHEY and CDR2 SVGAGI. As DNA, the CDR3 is TGTGCCAGCAGTTACTCGAACGAGCAGTACTTC. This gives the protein CASSYSNEQYF.

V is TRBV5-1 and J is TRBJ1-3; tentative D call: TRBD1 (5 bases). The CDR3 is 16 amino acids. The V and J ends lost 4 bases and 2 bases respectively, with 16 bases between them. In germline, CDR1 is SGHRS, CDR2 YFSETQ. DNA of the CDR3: TGCGCCAGCAGCCTCACCCTTCCGGGGCCTGGAAACACCATATATTTT. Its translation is CASSLTLPGPGNTIYF. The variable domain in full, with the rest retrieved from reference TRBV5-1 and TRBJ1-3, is KAGVTQTPRYLIKTRGQQVTLSCSPISGHRSVSWYQQTPGQGLQFLFEYFSETQRNKGNFPGRFSGRQFSNSRSEMNVSTLELGDSALYLCASSLTLPGPGNTIYFGEGSWLTVV.

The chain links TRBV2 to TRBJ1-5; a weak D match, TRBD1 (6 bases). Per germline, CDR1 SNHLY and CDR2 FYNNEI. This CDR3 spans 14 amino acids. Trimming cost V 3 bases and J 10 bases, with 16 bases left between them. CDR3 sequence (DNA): TGTGCCAGCAGTGACGGTACAGGGTGGCAACCCCAGCATTTT. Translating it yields CASSDGTGWQPQHF. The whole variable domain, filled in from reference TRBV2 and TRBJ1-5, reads EPEVTQTPSHQVTQMGQEVILRCVPISNHLYFYWYRQILGQKVEFLVSFYNNEISEKSEIFDDQFSVERPDGSNFTLKIRSTKLEDSAMYFCASSDGTGWQPQHFGDGTRLSIL.